This T cell receptor (beta chain) was captured by sequencing in a study of CD8 T cells in Susac syndrome. CDR3 length equals 13 residues. V was clipped by 2 bases and J by 8 bases, with 13 bases between them. CDR1 is DFQATT and CDR2 is SNEGSKA in the germline V gene (reference sequence). After extraction with the RNeasy kit, about 0.45 to 1 ug of the RNA was reverse transcribed using random hexamers. One entry per CDR3 protein, called by TCRdb with MiXCR from the immunoSEQ multiplex PCR reads. Seen here are 150,000 to 200,000 distinct CDR3 sequences, roughly 95% observed once, and the top ten hold about 0.14%.

Sequencing used CD4+ T cells from PBMCs. The V and J genes are TRBV20-1 and TRBJ2-1; no definite D call. This clonotype was obtained from a human donor in good health. CDR3 residues: CSARFQLTDEQFF. The CDR3 nucleotides read TGCAGTGCTAGATTTCAGCTTACCGATGAGCAGTTCTTC.